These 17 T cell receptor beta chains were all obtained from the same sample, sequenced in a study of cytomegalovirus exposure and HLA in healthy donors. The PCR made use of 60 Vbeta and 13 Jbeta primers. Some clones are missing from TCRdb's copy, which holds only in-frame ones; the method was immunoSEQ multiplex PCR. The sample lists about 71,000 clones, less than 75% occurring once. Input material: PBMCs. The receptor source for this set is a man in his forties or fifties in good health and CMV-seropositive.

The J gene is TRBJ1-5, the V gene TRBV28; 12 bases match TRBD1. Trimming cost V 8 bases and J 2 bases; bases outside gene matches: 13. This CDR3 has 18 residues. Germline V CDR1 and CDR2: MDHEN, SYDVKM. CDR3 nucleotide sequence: TGTGCCAGCGGCTCATCCCCGGGACAGGGGGCCGGCAATCAGCCCCAGCATTTT. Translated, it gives CASGSSPGQGAGNQPQHF.

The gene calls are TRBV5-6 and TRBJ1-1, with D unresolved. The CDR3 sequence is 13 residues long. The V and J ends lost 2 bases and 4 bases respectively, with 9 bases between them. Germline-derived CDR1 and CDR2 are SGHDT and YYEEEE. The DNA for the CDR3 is TGTGCCAGCAGCTTCGGTCGGAGCACTGAAGCTTTCTTT. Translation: CASSFGRSTEAFF.

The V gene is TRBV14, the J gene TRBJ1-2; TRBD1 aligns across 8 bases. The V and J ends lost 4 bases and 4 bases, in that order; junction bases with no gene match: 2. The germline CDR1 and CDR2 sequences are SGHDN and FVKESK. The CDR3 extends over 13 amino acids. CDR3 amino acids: CASSPDRVYGYTF. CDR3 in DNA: TGTGCCAGCAGCCCGGACAGGGTCTATGGCTACACCTTC.

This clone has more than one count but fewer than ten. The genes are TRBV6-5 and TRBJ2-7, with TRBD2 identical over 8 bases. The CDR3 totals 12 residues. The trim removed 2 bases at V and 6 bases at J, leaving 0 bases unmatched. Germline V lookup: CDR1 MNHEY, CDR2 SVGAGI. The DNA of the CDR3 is TGTGCCAGCAGTTACGCGGGGGGCGAGCAGTACTTC. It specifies CASSYAGGEQYF.

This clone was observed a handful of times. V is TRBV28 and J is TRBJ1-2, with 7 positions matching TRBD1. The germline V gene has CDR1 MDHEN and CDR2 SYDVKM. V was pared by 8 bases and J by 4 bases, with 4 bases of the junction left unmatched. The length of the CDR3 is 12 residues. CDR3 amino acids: CASQGVFYGYTF. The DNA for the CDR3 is TGTGCCAGCCAGGGGGTATTCTATGGCTACACCTTC.

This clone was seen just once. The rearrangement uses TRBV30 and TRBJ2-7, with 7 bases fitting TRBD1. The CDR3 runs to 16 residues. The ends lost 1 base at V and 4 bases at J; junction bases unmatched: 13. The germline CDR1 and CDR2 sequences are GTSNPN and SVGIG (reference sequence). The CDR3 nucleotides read TGTGCCTGGAGTGGATTCCCACAGGGGATTTCATACGAGCAGTACTTC. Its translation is CAWSGFPQGISYEQYF.

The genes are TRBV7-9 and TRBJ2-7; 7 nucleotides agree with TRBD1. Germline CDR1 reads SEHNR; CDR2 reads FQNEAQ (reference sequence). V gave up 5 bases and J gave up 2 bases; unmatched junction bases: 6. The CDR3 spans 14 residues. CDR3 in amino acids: CASSPRQGAYEQYF. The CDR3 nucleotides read TGTGCCAGCAGCCCCCGACAGGGAGCCTACGAGCAGTACTTC.

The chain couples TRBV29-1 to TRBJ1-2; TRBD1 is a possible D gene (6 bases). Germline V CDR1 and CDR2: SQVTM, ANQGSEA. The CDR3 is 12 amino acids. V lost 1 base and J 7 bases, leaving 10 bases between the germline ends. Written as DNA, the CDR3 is TGCAGCGTTGAAGGCCCAGGGGTTGGCTACACCTTC. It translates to CSVEGPGVGYTF.

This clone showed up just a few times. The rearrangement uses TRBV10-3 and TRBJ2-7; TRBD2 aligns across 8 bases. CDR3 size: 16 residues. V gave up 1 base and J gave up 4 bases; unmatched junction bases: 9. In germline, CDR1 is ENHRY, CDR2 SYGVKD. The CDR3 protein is CAISELQAGVSYEQYF. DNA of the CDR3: TGTGCCATCAGTGAGTTACAAGCGGGAGTCTCATACGAGCAGTACTTC.

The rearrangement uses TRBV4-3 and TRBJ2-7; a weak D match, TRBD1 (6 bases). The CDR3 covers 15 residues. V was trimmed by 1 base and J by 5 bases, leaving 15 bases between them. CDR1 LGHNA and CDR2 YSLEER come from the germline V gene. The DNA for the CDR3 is TGCGCCAGCAGCCAAGGTTCGTCAGGGGTCGACGAGCAGTACTTC. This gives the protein CASSQGSSGVDEQYF.

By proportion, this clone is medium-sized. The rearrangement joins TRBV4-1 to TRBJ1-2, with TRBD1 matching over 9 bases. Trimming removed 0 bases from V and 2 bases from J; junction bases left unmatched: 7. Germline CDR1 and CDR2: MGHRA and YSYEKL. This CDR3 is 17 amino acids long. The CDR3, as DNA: TGCGCCAGCAGCCAAGACCAACAGGGGGCGCAGAACTATGGCTACACCTTC. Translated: CASSQDQQGAQNYGYTF.

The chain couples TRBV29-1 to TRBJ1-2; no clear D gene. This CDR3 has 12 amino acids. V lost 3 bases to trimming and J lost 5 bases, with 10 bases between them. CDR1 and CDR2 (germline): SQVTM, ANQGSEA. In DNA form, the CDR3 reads TGCAGCGTTGATAACAGCCGATATGGCTACACCTTC. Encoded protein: CSVDNSRYGYTF. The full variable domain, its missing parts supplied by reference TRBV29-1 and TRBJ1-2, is SAVISQKPSRDICQRGTSLTIQCQVDSQVTMMFWYRQQPGQSLTLIATANQGSEATYESGFVIDKFPISRPNLTFSTLTVSNMSPEDSSIYLCSVDNSRYGYTFGSGTRLTVV.

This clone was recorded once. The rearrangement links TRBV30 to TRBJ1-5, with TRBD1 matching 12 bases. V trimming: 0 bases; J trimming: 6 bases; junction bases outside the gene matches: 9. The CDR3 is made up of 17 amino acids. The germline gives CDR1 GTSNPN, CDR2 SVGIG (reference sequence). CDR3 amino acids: CAWSVKGTGGLRQPQHF. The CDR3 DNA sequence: TGTGCCTGGAGTGTAAAAGGGACAGGGGGCTTGCGTCAGCCCCAGCATTTT.

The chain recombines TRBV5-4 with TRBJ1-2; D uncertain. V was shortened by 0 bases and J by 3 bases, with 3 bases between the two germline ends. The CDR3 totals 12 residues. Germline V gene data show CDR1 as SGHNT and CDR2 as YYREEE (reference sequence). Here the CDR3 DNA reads TGTGCCAGCAGCTTGGACTACTATGGCTACACCTTC. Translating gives CASSLDYYGYTF. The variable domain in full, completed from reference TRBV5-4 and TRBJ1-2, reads ETGVTQSPTHLIKTRGQQVTLRCSSQSGHNTVSWYQQALGQGPQFIFQYYREEENGRGNFPPRFSGLQFPNYSSELNVNALELDDSALYLCASSLDYYGYTFGSGTRLTVV.

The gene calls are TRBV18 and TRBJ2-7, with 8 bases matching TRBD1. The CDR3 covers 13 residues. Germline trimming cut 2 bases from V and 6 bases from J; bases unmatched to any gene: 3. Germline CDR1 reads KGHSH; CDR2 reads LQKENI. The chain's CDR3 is CASSPGQGGEQYF. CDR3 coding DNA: TGTGCCAGCTCACCAGGACAGGGAGGCGAGCAGTACTTC.

The CDR3 sequence: CASNGGLVYEQFF. The CDR3 bases are TGCGCCAGCAATGGTGGGCTCGTGTATGAGCAGTTCTTC. The J gene is TRBJ2-1, the V gene TRBV5-1; D unclear. The CDR3 loop spans 13 amino acids. Germline CDR1 and CDR2: SGHRS and YFSETQ. Trimming removed 6 bases from V and 8 bases from J, with 15 bases in between.

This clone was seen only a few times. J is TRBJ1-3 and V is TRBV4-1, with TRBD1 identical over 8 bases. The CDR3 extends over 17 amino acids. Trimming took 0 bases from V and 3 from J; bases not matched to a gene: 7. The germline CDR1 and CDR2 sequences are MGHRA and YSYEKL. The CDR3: CASSQDEQGANGNTIYF. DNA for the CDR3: TGCGCCAGCAGCCAAGATGAGCAGGGGGCTAATGGAAACACCATATATTTT.